This entry lists 21 T cell receptor beta chains sequenced from one sample in a study of T cell clonotyping in hematopoietic cell transplantation. As to time point: recipient sample about 28 days before transplant, after cytoreduction. Assay: immunoSEQ multiplex PCR; the TCRdb copy retains only in-frame clones and omits some. The sample yields roughly 29,000 clones, under 85% seen once. This sample comprised peripheral blood mononuclear cells, obtained before stem cell transplant. These receptors all stem from a man aged 50 to 59 with myelodysplastic syndrome. Some clones in this sample may be carry-over from other donors' samples.

This chain links TRBV5-6 with TRBJ1-1, with a weak D call TRBD1 (5 bases). From germline, CDR1 is SGHDT and CDR2 YYEEEE. The CDR3 length is 16 residues. V gave up 1 base and J gave up 3 bases, with 16 bases separating them. CDR3 in amino acids: CASSLKLQQADTEAFF. For the CDR3, the DNA is TGTGCCAGCAGCTTGAAATTGCAACAGGCGGACACTGAAGCTTTCTTT.

This clone was observed a few times. The chain carries TRBV29-1 and TRBJ1-2; a weak D match, TRBD1 (5 bases). In germline, CDR1 is SQVTM, CDR2 ANQGSEA. V shed 8 bases and J shed 4 bases, with 17 bases lying between them. This CDR3 comprises 13 residues. DNA for the CDR3: TGCAGCCTTGGAGTTGATCAGGGCTATGGCTACACCTTC. Its protein is CSLGVDQGYGYTF. The full variable domain, in which reference TRBV29-1 and TRBJ1-2 provide the parts outside the CDR3, is SAVISQKPSRDICQRGTSLTIQCQVDSQVTMMFWYRQQPGQSLTLIATANQGSEATYESGFVIDKFPISRPNLTFSTLTVSNMSPEDSSIYLCSLGVDQGYGYTFGSGTRLTVV.

The V call is TRBV10-3, the J call TRBJ1-1; D perhaps matches TRBD1 (6 bases). Germline lookup yields CDR1 ENHRY and CDR2 SYGVKD. Trimming pared 6 bases from V and 1 base from J, leaving 15 bases between. The CDR3 spans 15 residues. CDR3 protein: CAIRTPDRQNTEAFF. CDR3 in DNA: TGTGCCATCAGGACCCCAGACAGGCAGAACACTGAAGCTTTCTTT.

The chain recombines TRBV29-1 with TRBJ1-4; maybe TRBD1 (5 bases). V dropped 5 bases and J dropped 6 bases, with 10 bases sitting between them. CDR3 length: 12 residues. Germline assignment: CDR1 SQVTM and CDR2 ANQGSEA. CDR3 DNA sequence: TGCAGCGTTAGGGGAGTGGATGAAAAACTGTTTTTT. Translated, it gives CSVRGVDEKLFF.

The rearrangement uses TRBV7-3 and TRBJ2-1, with 11 nucleotides matching TRBD2. The V segment lost 6 bases and the J segment 16 bases; nucleotides outside the gene matches: 14. CDR1 SGHTA and CDR2 FQGTGA come from the germline V gene. The CDR3 is 14 amino acids. The CDR3 DNA follows: TGTGCCAGCAGGGAGGGGACTAGCGGTTCCCGTTACTTCTTC. Encoded protein: CASREGTSGSRYFF.

The chain links TRBV2 to TRBJ2-7, with TRBD2 as a possible D gene (6 bases). V lost 11 bases and J lost 3, with 17 bases in between. This CDR3 is built from 13 residues. Germline V CDR1 and CDR2: SNHLY, FYNNEI. Here the CDR3 reads CAYRTILYYEQYF. CDR3 DNA: TGTGCCTACCGGACTATACTATACTACGAGCAGTACTTC.

This clone turned up a few times. The V call is TRBV7-3, the J call TRBJ2-7; TRBD1 aligns across 8 bases. V gave up 2 bases and J gave up 2 bases; unmatched junction bases: 8. Germline V CDR1 and CDR2: SGHTA, FQGTGA. This CDR3 is built from 16 residues. The CDR3 here is CASSLSGQGLTYEQYF. CDR3 in DNA: TGTGCCAGCAGCTTATCCGGACAGGGCTTGACCTACGAGCAGTACTTC.

This chain links TRBV2 with TRBJ1-1, with 10 bases matching TRBD1. Germline V gives CDR1 SNHLY, CDR2 FYNNEI. Trimming at V came to 10 bases and at J to 5 bases, leaving 10 bases not matched to a gene. The CDR3 consists of 14 residues. The CDR3 spells CATRQGAVGTEAFF. CDR3 sequence (DNA): TGTGCCACCAGACAGGGGGCTGTGGGGACTGAAGCTTTCTTT.

This chain uses TRBV9 with TRBJ1-1; TRBD1 might be the D (5 bases). The V and J ends lost 5 bases and 3 bases respectively, with 8 bases between them. CDR1 and CDR2 from the germline V gene are SGDLS and YYNGEE. The CDR3 consists of 12 residues. The DNA of the CDR3 is TGTGCCAGCAGTGGGGGGTACACTGAAGCTTTCTTT. It yields the protein CASSGGYTEAFF.

The chain combines TRBV29-1 with TRBJ2-5; D call uncertain. The V gene's germline CDR1 is SQVTM and CDR2 ANQGSEA. Trimming cost V 8 bases and J 2 bases, with 12 bases left between them. This CDR3 contains 12 residues. As DNA, the CDR3 is TGCAGCATTCAGGTCAGGCAAGAGACCCAGTACTTC. This encodes CSIQVRQETQYF. Full variable domain (outside the CDR3, taken from reference TRBV29-1 and TRBJ2-5): SAVISQKPSRDICQRGTSLTIQCQVDSQVTMMFWYRQQPGQSLTLIATANQGSEATYESGFVIDKFPISRPNLTFSTLTVSNMSPEDSSIYLCSIQVRQETQYFGPGTRLLVL.

The chain recombines TRBV30 with TRBJ2-3; D uncertain. The CDR3 runs 14 residues. In germline, CDR1 is GTSNPN, CDR2 SVGIG (reference sequence). V lost 2 bases to trimming and J lost 6 bases, with 15 bases between them. The CDR3 is CAWSSSREGDTQYF. CDR3 coding DNA: TGTGCCTGGAGTAGTAGTCGTGAAGGGGATACGCAGTATTTT.

This clone appeared once. The V and J genes are TRBV6-1 and TRBJ2-1, with D possibly TRBD1 on 6 matching bases. Germline V gives CDR1 MNHNS, CDR2 SASEGT. CDR3 length: 16 amino acids. Trimming stripped 3 bases from V and 6 bases from J, with 18 bases between. CDR3 DNA sequence: TGTGCCAGCAGTGATCAACAGGGTAGAATAGTCAATGAGCAGTTCTTC. Residues: CASSDQQGRIVNEQFF.

This clone showed up just once. This sequence joins TRBV5-6 and TRBJ2-2; D unclear. CDR3 size: 16 residues. V lost 0 bases, J lost 0 bases, and 9 bases lay in between. Germline-derived CDR1 and CDR2 are SGHDT and YYEEEE. The CDR3, as DNA: TGTGCCAGCAGCTTGGCGGCAGTCGCGAACACCGGGGAGCTGTTTTTT. Translated, it gives CASSLAAVANTGELFF.

This chain connects TRBV28 to TRBJ2-7, with TRBD1 identical over 8 bases. This CDR3 is 12 amino acids long. Germline V CDR1 and CDR2: MDHEN, SYDVKM. V trimming: 8 bases; J trimming: 4 bases; junction bases outside the gene matches: 4. The CDR3 coding sequence is TGTGCCAGCGGGACAGGTCTTTACGAGCAGTACTTC. It specifies CASGTGLYEQYF.

The chain links TRBV5-6 to TRBJ2-2; D may be TRBD1 or TRBD2 (6 bases each). In germline, CDR1 is SGHDT, CDR2 YYEEEE. Trimming pared 3 bases from V and 2 bases from J, leaving 14 bases between. This CDR3 has 16 residues. The CDR3 region is CASSSGGGGNTGELFF. The CDR3 DNA follows: TGTGCCAGCAGCTCAGGAGGAGGGGGTAACACCGGGGAGCTGTTTTTT.

This rearrangement joins TRBV4-3 to TRBJ2-5; D gene unclear. The ends were cut back, 1 base at V and 2 bases at J, with 5 bases in the middle. This CDR3 spans 13 amino acids. CDR1 is LGHNA and CDR2 is YSLEER in the germline V gene. CDR3 sequence: CASSQVGQETQYF. Written as DNA, the CDR3 is TGCGCCAGCAGCCAAGTCGGACAAGAGACCCAGTACTTC.

The chain couples TRBV10-3 to TRBJ2-2; TRBD2 matches 10 bases. Trimming cost V 6 bases and J 3 bases; bases outside gene matches: 4. The length of the CDR3 is 15 residues. Germline values: CDR1 ENHRY, CDR2 SYGVKD. The CDR3 nucleotides are TGTGCCATCAGGTGGACTAGCGGCGACACCGGGGAGCTGTTTTTT. Translating it yields CAIRWTSGDTGELFF.

Here the CDR3 DNA reads TGTGCCAGCAGCTTTAGCGGGACTCAGCAAGAGACCCAGTACTTC. This encodes CASSFSGTQQETQYF. The chain uses TRBV2 and TRBJ2-5; 8 bases fit TRBD2. Germline CDR1 reads SNHLY; CDR2 reads FYNNEI. This CDR3 is built from 15 residues. The V and J ends lost 6 bases and 2 bases, in that order; junction bases with no gene match: 8.

The count of this clone is one. The rearrangement links TRBV30 to TRBJ2-2; a possible D gene is TRBD1 (6 bases). The CDR3 runs to 14 residues. The V gene's germline CDR1 is GTSNPN and CDR2 SVGIG (reference sequence). V gave up 2 bases and J gave up 1 base, with 8 bases separating them. CDR3 loop: CAWSKGGNTGELFF. CDR3 nucleotide sequence: TGTGCCTGGAGTAAAGGGGGGAACACCGGGGAGCTGTTTTTT.

V usage is TRBV30 and J usage is TRBJ2-1; D gene unclear. There are 13 residues in the CDR3. Deletions cut 0 bases from V and 6 bases from J, with 9 bases between. CDR1 is GTSNPN and CDR2 is SVGIG in the germline V gene (reference sequence). This chain's CDR3 is CAWSVRWANEQFF. CDR3 bases: TGTGCCTGGAGTGTACGCTGGGCCAATGAGCAGTTCTTC.

The chain joins TRBV25-1 to TRBJ1-2; weak D call: TRBD1 (6 bases). The V gene lost 1 base and the J gene lost 5 bases, with 14 bases spanning the gap. CDR3 size: 15 residues. From germline, CDR1 is MGHDK and CDR2 SYGVNS. CDR3: CASSEWLTTGYGYTF. The DNA for the CDR3 is TGTGCCAGCAGTGAATGGCTCACCACAGGGTATGGCTACACCTTC.